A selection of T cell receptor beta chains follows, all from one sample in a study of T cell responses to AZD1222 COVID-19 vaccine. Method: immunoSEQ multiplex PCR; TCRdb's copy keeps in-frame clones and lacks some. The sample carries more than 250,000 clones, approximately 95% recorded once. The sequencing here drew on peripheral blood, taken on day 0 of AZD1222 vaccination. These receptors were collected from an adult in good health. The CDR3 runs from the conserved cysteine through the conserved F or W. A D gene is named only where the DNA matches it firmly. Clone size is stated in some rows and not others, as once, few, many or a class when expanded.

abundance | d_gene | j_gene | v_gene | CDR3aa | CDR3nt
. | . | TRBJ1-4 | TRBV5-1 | CASSPLGATNEKLFF | TGCGCCAGCAGCCCCCTAGGTGCAACTAATGAAAAACTGTTTTTT
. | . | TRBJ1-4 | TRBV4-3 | CASSQEQGKEKLFF | TGCGCCAGCAGCCAAGAACAGGGAAAGGAAAAACTGTTTTTT
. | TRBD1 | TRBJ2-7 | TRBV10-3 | CAIRIRGQGSGEQYF | TGTGCCATCAGGATCCGGGGACAGGGTTCTGGCGAGCAGTACTTC
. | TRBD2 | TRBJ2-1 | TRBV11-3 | CASSSGGLAGDEQFF | TGTGCCAGCAGCTCGGGGGGTCTAGCGGGAGATGAGCAGTTCTTC
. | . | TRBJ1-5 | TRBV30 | CACGVVGSNQPQHF | TGTGCATGCGGTGTCGTGGGTAGCAATCAGCCCCAGCATTTT
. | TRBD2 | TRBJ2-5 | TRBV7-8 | CASSPRTSGQETQYF | TGTGCCAGCAGCCCCAGGACTAGCGGCCAAGAGACCCAGTACTTC
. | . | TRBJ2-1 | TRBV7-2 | CASSLEPSNNEQFF | TGTGCCAGCAGCTTAGAACCTTCCAACAATGAGCAGTTCTTC
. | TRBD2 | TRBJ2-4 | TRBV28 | CASNVAGGILAKNIQYF | TGTGCCAGCAACGTAGCGGGGGGGATACTAGCCAAAAACATTCAGTACTTC
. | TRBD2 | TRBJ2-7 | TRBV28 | CASSTMTSGSPYEQYF | TGTGCCAGCAGTACCATGACTAGCGGGAGTCCCTACGAGCAGTACTTC
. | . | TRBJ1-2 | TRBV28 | CASSSVSGYTF | TGTGCCAGCAGTTCGGTGTCCGGCTACACCTTC
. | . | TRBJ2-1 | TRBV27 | CASNPRQRSYNEQFF | TGTGCCAGCAACCCGAGACAGCGCTCCTACAATGAGCAGTTCTTC
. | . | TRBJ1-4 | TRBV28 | CASSQTKEKLFF | TGTGCCAGCAGTCAGACAAAGGAAAAACTGTTTTTT
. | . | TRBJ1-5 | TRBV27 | CASSLIGGAQPQHF | TGTGCCAGCAGTTTGATAGGGGGTGCCCAGCCCCAGCATTTT
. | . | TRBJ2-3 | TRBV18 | CASSPGLGGVVTDTQYF | TGTGCCAGCTCACCCGGACTAGGGGGGGTAGTCACAGATACGCAGTATTTT
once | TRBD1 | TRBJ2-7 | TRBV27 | CASSFGQGTFSYEQYF | TGTGCCAGCAGTTTTGGACAGGGGACATTCTCCTACGAGCAGTACTTC
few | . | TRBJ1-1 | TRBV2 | CASSAQGNTEAFF | TGTGCCAGCAGCGCACAGGGTAACACTGAAGCTTTCTTT
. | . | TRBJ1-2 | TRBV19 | CASSTGQSTYGYTF | TGTGCCAGTAGCACTGGACAGTCCACCTATGGCTACACCTTC
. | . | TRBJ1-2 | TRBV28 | CASGLGGYGYTF | TGTGCTAGCGGTTTGGGAGGGTATGGCTACACCTTC
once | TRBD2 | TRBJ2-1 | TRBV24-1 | CATSDPTSGRAMNEQFF | TGTGCCACCAGTGACCCGACTAGCGGGAGGGCCATGAATGAGCAGTTCTTC
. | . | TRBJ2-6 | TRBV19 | CASNNLGGLSPGANVLTF | TGTGCCAGTAACAACCTGGGGGGCCTGTCCCCTGGGGCCAACGTCCTGACTTTC
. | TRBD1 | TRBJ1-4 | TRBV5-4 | CASSYYPDRASEKLFF | TGTGCCAGCAGCTACTACCCGGACAGGGCATCTGAAAAACTGTTTTTT
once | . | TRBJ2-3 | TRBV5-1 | CASSLVPGDTQYF | TGCGCCAGCAGCTTGGTGCCAGGGGATACGCAGTATTTT
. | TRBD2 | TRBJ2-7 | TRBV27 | CASSSSSGGSYEQYF | TGTGCCAGCAGTAGTTCTAGCGGGGGCTCCTACGAGCAGTACTTC
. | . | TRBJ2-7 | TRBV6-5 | CASSSGQSYEQYF | TGTGCCAGCAGTTCCGGACAGTCCTACGAGCAGTACTTC
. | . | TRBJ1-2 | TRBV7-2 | CASSPGGPYGYTF | TGTGCCAGCAGCCCAGGAGGACCTTATGGCTACACCTTC
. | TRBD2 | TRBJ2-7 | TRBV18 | CASSKTSEPYEQYF | TGTGCCAGCTCGAAGACTAGCGAACCCTACGAGCAGTACTTC
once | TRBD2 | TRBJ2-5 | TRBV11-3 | CASSLGASGNQETQYF | TGTGCCAGCAGCTTAGGGGCTAGCGGAAATCAAGAGACCCAGTACTTC
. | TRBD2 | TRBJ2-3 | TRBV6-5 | CASSSGGSRNTQYF | TGTGCCAGCAGCTCGGGGGGTAGCAGGAATACGCAGTATTTT
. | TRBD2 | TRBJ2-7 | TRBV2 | CASSLKRGASYEQYF | TGTGCCAGCAGTCTGAAGCGGGGGGCCTCCTACGAGCAGTACTTC
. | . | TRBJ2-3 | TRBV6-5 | CASRFGRRSDTQYF | TGTGCCAGTCGCTTCGGGAGAAGGTCAGATACGCAGTATTTT
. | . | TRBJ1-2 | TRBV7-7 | CAPPWGRSYGYTF | TGTGCACCCCCCTGGGGGCGAAGCTATGGCTACACCTTC
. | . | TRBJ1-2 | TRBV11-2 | CASSSTRTQEYGYTF | TGTGCCAGCAGCTCAACCCGCACACAGGAGTATGGCTACACCTTC
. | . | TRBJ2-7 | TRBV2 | CASSEIGQGIRQYF | TGTGCCAGCAGTGAAATTGGCCAGGGGATTCGGCAGTACTTC
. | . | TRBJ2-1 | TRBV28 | CASRGGGPLNEQFF | TGTGCCAGCAGAGGGGGAGGGCCTTTGAATGAGCAGTTCTTC
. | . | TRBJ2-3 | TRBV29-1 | CSASTGQGTDTQYF | TGCAGCGCGTCGACAGGCCAAGGGACAGATACGCAGTATTTT
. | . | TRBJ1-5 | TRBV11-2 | CASSLGSFQPQHF | TGTGCCAGCAGCTTAGGGAGTTTTCAGCCCCAGCATTTT